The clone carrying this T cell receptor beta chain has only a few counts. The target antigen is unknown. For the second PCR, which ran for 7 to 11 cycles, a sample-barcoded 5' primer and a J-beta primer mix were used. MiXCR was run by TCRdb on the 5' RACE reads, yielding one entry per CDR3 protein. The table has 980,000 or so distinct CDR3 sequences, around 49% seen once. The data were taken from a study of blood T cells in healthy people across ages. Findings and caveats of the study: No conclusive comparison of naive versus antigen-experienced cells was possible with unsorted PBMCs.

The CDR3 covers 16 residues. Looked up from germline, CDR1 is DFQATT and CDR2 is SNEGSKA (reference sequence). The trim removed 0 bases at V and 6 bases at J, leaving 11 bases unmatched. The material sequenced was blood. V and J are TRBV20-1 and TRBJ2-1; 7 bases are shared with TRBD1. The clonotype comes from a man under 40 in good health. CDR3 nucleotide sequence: TGCAGTGCTAGAGATCTTAAGGGGGCCCATGGCAATGAGCAGTTCTTC. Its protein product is CSARDLKGAHGNEQFF.